The clone carrying this T cell receptor beta chain was seen only once. The sample is drawn from a study of radiation and T cells in renal cell carcinoma. The V and J ends lost 1 base and 6 bases, in that order; junction bases with no gene match: 9. The CDR3 has 16 amino acids. Germline CDR1 reads SEHNR; CDR2 reads FQNEAQ (reference sequence). Sequenced by immunoSEQ multiplex PCR; TCRdb stores in-frame clones only, minus some. The data show 120,000 or so clones, approximately 85% seen once. The time point is: blood 2 weeks post-SBRT. Treatment indicated: 15 Gy SBRT to primary tumor, nephrectomy 4 weeks later. Radiation-treated patients gave blood at baseline, week 2 and week 4.

Sequenced here: blood, sampled from a patient whose treatment included radiotherapy and nephrectomy. This chain connects TRBV7-9 to TRBJ2-1; 7 bases match TRBD1. This TCR was recovered from a man in his fifties or sixties with renal cell carcinoma. The CDR3 here is CASSLGQGLGGNEQFF. For the CDR3, the DNA is TGTGCCAGCAGCTTAGGACAGGGCCTAGGGGGCAATGAGCAGTTCTTC.